The T cell receptor (beta chain) under discussion was sequenced for a study of response to subunit inactivated influenza vaccine. One entry per CDR3 protein, called by TCRdb with MiXCR from the RT-PCR reads. The table has about 650,000 distinct CDR3 sequences, about 15% seen once. Comments on this clonotype: Antigen specificity is unknown.

V was clipped by 3 bases and J by 0 bases, with 8 bases between them. Germline CDR1 DFQATT, CDR2 SNEGSKA (reference sequence). This CDR3 contains 13 residues. Whole-study results and caveats: Authors suggested each seasonal flu vaccination may recruit only limited numbers of new T cells.

The receptor was isolated from a man aged 50 to 60 who received an inactivated influenza vaccine. This rearrangement joins TRBV20-1 to TRBJ2-5; no reliable D call. The sample here was PBMCs from blood, taken 14 to 15 days before vaccination. CDR3 DNA: TGCAGTGCTAGTAAATCGTACCAAGAGACCCAGTACTTC. Encoded protein: CSASKSYQETQYF.